A single sample gave rise to the 28 T cell receptor beta chains below, sequenced in a study of cytomegalovirus exposure and HLA in healthy donors. PCR was performed using 60 Vbeta and 13 Jbeta primers. The table came from immunoSEQ multiplex PCR; TCRdb's copy has only in-frame clones and leaves some out. The repertoire holds around 150,000 clones, with approximately 84% as singletons. Sequencing input: PBMCs. Every receptor here comes from a man under 40 in good health and CMV-seropositive.

This chain uses TRBV11-3 with TRBJ2-5, with 7 bases matching TRBD2. CDR3 length: 13 residues. CDR1 and CDR2 (germline): SGHNT, YENEEA. V was clipped by 5 bases and J by 5 bases; unmatched bases: 5. The CDR3 DNA sequence: TGTGCCAGCAGCCCCGGGGGAGGGGAGACCCAGTACTTC. This codes for CASSPGGGETQYF.

This chain links TRBV21-1 with TRBJ1-1. TRBV21-1 is designated a pseudogene. The CDR3 length is 13 residues. CDR3 residues: CASTPFGGTEAFF. The CDR3 DNA sequence: TGTGCCAGCACTCCTTTCGGGGGCACTGAAGCTTTCTTT.

The gene calls are TRBV28 and TRBJ1-4; 8 bases agree with TRBD1. The CDR3 is 15 amino acids. CDR1 and CDR2 (germline): MDHEN, SYDVKM. The ends lost 6 bases at V and 4 bases at J; junction bases unmatched: 7. The CDR3 region is CASRARTGLNEKLFF. The CDR3 DNA reads as TGTGCCAGCAGGGCTAGGACAGGGCTTAATGAAAAACTGTTTTTT.

The chain links TRBV9 to TRBJ2-2; D ambiguous. The germline CDR1 and CDR2 sequences are SGDLS and YYNGEE. V lost 4 bases, J lost 5 bases, and 6 bases lay in between. This CDR3 has 12 residues. The CDR3 DNA reads TGTGCCAGCAGCCCCCTAACCGGGGAGCTGTTTTTT. Amino acids: CASSPLTGELFF.

This clone was seen just once. The chain carries TRBV9 and TRBJ2-3; TRBD2 matches 9 bases. Germline assignment: CDR1 SGDLS and CDR2 YYNGEE. Trimming at V came to 0 bases and at J to 3 bases, leaving 2 bases not matched to a gene. The CDR3 runs 15 residues. DNA for the CDR3: TGTGCCAGCAGCGTAGTCGCGGGAGGGACAGATACGCAGTATTTT. Translating gives CASSVVAGGTDTQYF.

Points on this clone: Other nucleotide sequences from this sample produce the same CDR3. This chain connects TRBV28 to TRBJ1-1, with 9 bases aligning to TRBD1. The V gene end was trimmed by 7 bases and the J gene end by 4 bases; junction bases not matched to a gene: 7. The germline V gene has CDR1 MDHEN and CDR2 SYDVKM. This CDR3 is 14 amino acids long. CDR3 residues: CASKLTGGGTEAFF. The CDR3 DNA is TGTGCCAGCAAACTCACAGGGGGCGGCACTGAAGCTTTCTTT.

This chain connects TRBV19 to TRBJ2-7; D is possibly TRBD2 (5 bases). Germline CDR1 is LNHDA and CDR2 is SQIVND (reference sequence). This CDR3 has 13 residues. V lost 5 bases, J lost 6 bases, and 14 bases lay in between. CDR3 sequence: CASSQTRYFEQYF. CDR3 coding DNA: TGTGCCAGTAGTCAAACTAGGTATTTCGAGCAGTACTTC.

This chain connects TRBV6-1 to TRBJ1-1; possibly TRBD1 for D (6 bases). Germline CDR1 MNHNS, CDR2 SASEGT. The CDR3 covers 14 residues. Trimming removed 11 bases from V and 5 bases from J, with 21 bases in between. The CDR3 DNA sequence: TGTGCCGCAGAGCGGGGGGCCGAGGGGACTGAAGCTTTCTTT. Encoded protein: CAAERGAEGTEAFF.

This clone was counted between two and nine times. J is TRBJ2-7 and V is TRBV25-1; tentatively, D is TRBD1 (6 bases). The length of the CDR3 is 15 residues. In germline, CDR1 is MGHDK, CDR2 SYGVNS. V was pared by 4 bases and J by 2 bases, with 15 bases between. DNA of the CDR3: TGTGCCAGCAGTGCTGACGACAGGACCCCCTACGAGCAGTACTTC. It is translated as CASSADDRTPYEQYF.

In its sample, this clone was seen once. V is TRBV9 and J is TRBJ2-2; the match to TRBD1 covers 9 bases. V shed 4 bases and J 6 bases; nucleotides not matched to a gene: 7. There are 15 residues in the CDR3. Germline assignment: CDR1 SGDLS and CDR2 YYNGEE. CDR3 in amino acids: CASSNRQGEAGELFF. The CDR3 DNA reads as TGTGCCAGCAGCAATCGACAGGGGGAGGCCGGGGAGCTGTTTTTT.

V usage is TRBV28 and J usage is TRBJ2-7, with D perhaps matching TRBD1 (6 bases). The CDR3 contains 13 residues. The germline V gene encodes CDR1 MDHEN and CDR2 SYDVKM. V lost 3 bases and J 0 bases, leaving 6 bases between the germline ends. The CDR3 loop is CASSLDSSYEQYF. CDR3 bases: TGTGCCAGCAGTTTGGACAGCTCCTACGAGCAGTACTTC.

This clone was recorded once. The V call is TRBV5-8, the J call TRBJ2-3; maybe TRBD2 (5 bases). The CDR3 consists of 15 residues. Per the germline V gene, CDR1 is SGHTS and CDR2 is YDEGEE. The V gene lost 1 base and the J gene lost 1 base, with 10 bases spanning the gap. The CDR3: CASSLLEVGTDTQYF. The CDR3 bases are TGTGCCAGCAGCTTGCTGGAGGTGGGCACAGATACGCAGTATTTT.

The chain has TRBV6-1 and TRBJ2-2, with D possibly matching TRBD1 (6 bases). Germline CDR1 reads MNHNS; CDR2 reads SASEGT. CDR3 length equals 18 residues. V dropped 4 bases and J dropped 4 bases, with 22 bases sitting between them. Here the CDR3 DNA reads TGTGCCAGCAGTGTGATAGGACAGATCGCCTTCCGCACCGGGGAGCTGTTTTTT. Amino acid sequence: CASSVIGQIAFRTGELFF.

The chain combines TRBV25-1 with TRBJ2-5, with D tentatively TRBD1 (5 bases). Matching the DNA end better, TRBJ2-7 makes the J call doubtful. Germline V lookup: CDR1 MGHDK, CDR2 SYGVNS. The CDR3 spans 13 residues. The CDR3 region is CASSVGASHEQYF. CDR3 nucleotide sequence: TGTGCCAGCAGTGTAGGGGCCTCACACGAGCAGTACTTC.

This rearrangement joins TRBV9 to TRBJ1-2; 12 bases agree with TRBD1. This CDR3 is 14 amino acids long. Unmatched junction bases numbered 5, after V lost 4 bases and J lost 7 bases. Per germline, CDR1 SGDLS and CDR2 YYNGEE. The CDR3 DNA sequence: TGTGCCAGCAGCCCGGGACAGGGGGCGGGTGGCTACACCTTC. Encoded protein: CASSPGQGAGGYTF.

The chain is built from TRBV9 and TRBJ2-1; D might be TRBD2 (5 bases). Germline lookup yields CDR1 SGDLS and CDR2 YYNGEE. V lost 0 bases to trimming and J lost 6 bases, with 16 bases between them. The CDR3 runs 16 residues. The CDR3 sequence is CASSVVGSEGGNEQFF. The CDR3 DNA follows: TGTGCCAGCAGCGTAGTTGGATCGGAAGGAGGCAATGAGCAGTTCTTC.

The chain carries TRBV7-2 and TRBJ2-2, with 12 positions matching TRBD1. Germline loops: CDR1 SGHTA, CDR2 FQGNSA. This CDR3 comprises 16 residues. Trimming removed 5 bases from V and 3 bases from J; junction bases left unmatched: 4. This CDR3 is CASSLGTGGYTGELFF. In DNA, the CDR3 is TGTGCCAGCAGCCTAGGGACAGGGGGCTACACCGGGGAGCTGTTTTTT.

V and J are TRBV19 and TRBJ2-7, with D perhaps matching TRBD2 (6 bases). Germline lookup yields CDR1 LNHDA and CDR2 SQIVND (reference sequence). V lost 2 bases, J lost 3 bases, and 11 bases lay in between. The CDR3 spans 14 residues. CDR3 residues: CASSIQDGGYEQYF. The CDR3 DNA reads TGTGCCAGTAGTATACAGGACGGGGGCTACGAGCAGTACTTC.

The chain links TRBV28 to TRBJ2-5; D remains unclear. V gave up 1 base and J gave up 1 base, with 7 bases separating them. CDR1 and CDR2 from the germline V gene are MDHEN and SYDVKM. This CDR3 is built from 14 residues. CDR3 in amino acids: CASSLFRSQETQYF. The DNA for the CDR3 is TGTGCCAGCAGTTTATTTCGCAGCCAAGAGACCCAGTACTTC. The entire variable domain, with the rest obtained from reference TRBV28 and TRBJ2-5, is as follows: DVKVTQSSRYLVKRTGEKVFLECVQDMDHENMFWYRQDPGLGLRLIYFSYDVKMKEKGDIPEGYSVSREKKERFSLILESASTNQTSMYLCASSLFRSQETQYFGPGTRLLVL.

This clone was seen only once. V and J are TRBV4-2 and TRBJ2-1; 11 nucleotides agree with TRBD1. Per germline, CDR1 LGHNA and CDR2 YNFKEQ. The V gene end was trimmed by 1 base and the J gene end by 3 bases; junction bases not matched to a gene: 2. The CDR3 contains 16 residues. The DNA for the CDR3 is TGTGCCAGCAGCCAAGCCGGGACAGGGGGCTACAATGAGCAGTTCTTC. Its protein product is CASSQAGTGGYNEQFF.

The chain is built from TRBV19 and TRBJ1-4, with D tentatively TRBD1 (6 bases). Germline V gene sequence: CDR1 LNHDA, CDR2 SQIVND (reference sequence). Trimming removed 3 bases from V and 3 bases from J, with 17 bases in between. The CDR3 length is 17 residues. CDR3 protein: CASSITQQGRANEKLFF. The CDR3 region has the DNA TGTGCCAGTAGTATCACCCAGCAGGGGAGGGCTAATGAAAAACTGTTTTTT.

This clone was found once. This chain joins TRBV5-8 and TRBJ1-6; D not certain. The CDR3 runs to 15 residues. The V end was cut by 6 bases, the J end by 7 bases, with 17 bases between. Germline-derived CDR1 and CDR2 are SGHTS and YDEGEE. The CDR3 nucleotides are TGTGCCAGCACCCTACGTGAGGGATACAATTCACCCCTCCACTTT. This codes for CASTLREGYNSPLHF.

This chain links TRBV5-1 with TRBJ2-7, with D unclear. CDR1 and CDR2 (germline): SGHRS, YFSETQ. CDR3 length: 14 residues. V dropped 1 base and J dropped 0 bases, with 8 bases sitting between them. Written as DNA, the CDR3 is TGCGCCAGCAGCTTGCTGTGGAGCTCCTACGAGCAGTACTTC. It specifies CASSLLWSSYEQYF.

The genes are TRBV19 and TRBJ1-2, with TRBD1 matching 8 bases. Germline values: CDR1 LNHDA, CDR2 SQIVND (reference sequence). The CDR3 consists of 14 residues. The trim removed 8 bases at V and 2 bases at J, leaving 7 bases unmatched. CDR3 in amino acids: CASGATGENYGYTF. In DNA, the CDR3 is TGTGCCAGTGGGGCGACAGGGGAAAACTATGGCTACACCTTC.

The rearrangement links TRBV7-9 to TRBJ2-3, with D possibly TRBD2 on 6 matching bases. Per germline, CDR1 SEHNR and CDR2 FQNEAQ (reference sequence). The CDR3 loop spans 15 amino acids. The V end lost 3 bases, the J end lost 2 bases, and 12 bases lay between the germline ends. The CDR3 DNA sequence: TGTGCCAGCAGCTTGGGGCGGGGTATCACAGATACGCAGTATTTT. This translates into CASSLGRGITDTQYF.

This chain joins TRBV2 and TRBJ1-2; 7 bases match TRBD1. V lost 4 bases, J lost 4 bases, and 0 bases stayed unmatched. Germline V gene data show CDR1 as SNHLY and CDR2 as FYNNEI. The CDR3 totals 12 residues. This CDR3 is CASSGDSYGYTF. The CDR3, as DNA: TGTGCCAGCAGTGGGGACAGCTATGGCTACACCTTC. The variable domain in full, completed from reference TRBV2 and TRBJ1-2, reads EPEVTQTPSHQVTQMGQEVILRCVPISNHLYFYWYRQILGQKVEFLVSFYNNEISEKSEIFDDQFSVERPDGSNFTLKIRSTKLEDSAMYFCASSGDSYGYTFGSGTRLTVV.

The rearrangement joins TRBV2 to TRBJ2-7; 12 bases match TRBD2. Looked up from germline, CDR1 is SNHLY and CDR2 is FYNNEI. The J segment lost 6 bases and the V segment lost 6 bases, leaving 0 bases of the junction unmatched. This CDR3 is 12 amino acids long. CDR3 DNA sequence: TGTGCCAGCAGACTAGCGGGAGGCGAGCAGTACTTC. This encodes CASRLAGGEQYF.

The table lists this clone with a few counts. This chain connects TRBV5-8 to TRBJ1-3; 8 bases align to TRBD1. Germline loops: CDR1 SGHTS, CDR2 YDEGEE. The ends lost 4 bases at V and 4 bases at J; junction bases unmatched: 7. This CDR3 spans 15 amino acids. The CDR3 coding sequence is TGTGCCAGCAGCCAGAGGACAGGGCAAGGAAACACCATATATTTT. Amino acids: CASSQRTGQGNTIYF.